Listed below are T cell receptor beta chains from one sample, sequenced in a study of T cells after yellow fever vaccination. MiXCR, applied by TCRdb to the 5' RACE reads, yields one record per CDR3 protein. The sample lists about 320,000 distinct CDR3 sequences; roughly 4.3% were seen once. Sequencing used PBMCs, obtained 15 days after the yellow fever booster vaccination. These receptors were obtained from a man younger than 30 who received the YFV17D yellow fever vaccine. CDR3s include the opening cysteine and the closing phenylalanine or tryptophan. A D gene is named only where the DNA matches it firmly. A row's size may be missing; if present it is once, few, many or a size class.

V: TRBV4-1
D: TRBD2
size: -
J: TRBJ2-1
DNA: TGCGCCAGCAGCGAAGCAACTAGCGGGGGGGTGGGTGAGCAGTTCTTC
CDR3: CASSEATSGGVGEQFF

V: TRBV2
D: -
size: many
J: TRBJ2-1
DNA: TGTGCCAGCAGTCTTCTTGACAATGAGCAGTTCTTC
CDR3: CASSLLDNEQFF

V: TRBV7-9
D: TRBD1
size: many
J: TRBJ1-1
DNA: TGTGCCAGCAGTCCCGATCTTCAGGGGGCTGAAGCTTTCTTT
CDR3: CASSPDLQGAEAFF

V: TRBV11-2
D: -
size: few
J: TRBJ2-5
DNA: TGTGCCAGCAGCCCGACGGCAGGTGGTCAAGAGACCCAGTACTTC
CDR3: CASSPTAGGQETQYF

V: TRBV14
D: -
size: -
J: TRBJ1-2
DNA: TGTGCCAGCAGCCAAGACAGGGAGGTCGGTGGCTACACCTTC
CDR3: CASSQDREVGGYTF

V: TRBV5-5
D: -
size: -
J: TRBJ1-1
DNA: TGTGCCAGCAGCCGGTCAGGATCTTACACTGAAGCTTTCTTT
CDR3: CASSRSGSYTEAFF

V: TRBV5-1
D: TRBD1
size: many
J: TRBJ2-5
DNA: TGCGCCAGCAGCTCCGAAGGGACAGTAGAAGAGACCCAGTACTTC
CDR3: CASSSEGTVEETQYF

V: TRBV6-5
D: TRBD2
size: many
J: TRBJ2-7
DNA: TGTGCCAGCAGTAGGCGGGACTACGGGTACGAGCAGTACTTC
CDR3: CASSRRDYGYEQYF

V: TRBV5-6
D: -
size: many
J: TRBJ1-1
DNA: TGTGCCAGCAGCTTTAGTTCCGGTGAAGCTTTCTTT
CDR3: CASSFSSGEAFF

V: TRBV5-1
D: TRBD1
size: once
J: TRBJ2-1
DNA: TGCGCCAGCAGCTTGCAAGGACAGGGGTACAATGAGCAGTTCTTC
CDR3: CASSLQGQGYNEQFF

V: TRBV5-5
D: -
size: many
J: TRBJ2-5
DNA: TGTGCCAGCAGGTCTCAGGGGGGATGGAAGGAGACCCAGTACTTC
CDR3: CASRSQGGWKETQYF

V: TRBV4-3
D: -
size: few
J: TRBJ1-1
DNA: TGCGCCAGCAGCCAAGAATGGCGCCAGGCAAGCACTGAAGCTTTCTTT
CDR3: CASSQEWRQASTEAFF

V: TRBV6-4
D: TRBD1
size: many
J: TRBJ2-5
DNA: TGTGCCAGCGGAAACACAGGGGGCCAAGAGACCCAGTACTTC
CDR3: CASGNTGGQETQYF

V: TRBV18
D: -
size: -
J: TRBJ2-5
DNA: TGTGCCAGCTCACCTTCCCTTAAAGAGGCCCAGTACTTC
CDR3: CASSPSLKEAQYF

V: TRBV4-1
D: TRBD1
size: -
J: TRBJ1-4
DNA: TGCGCCAGCAGCCAAGTACGAGGGGGCCTTGAAAAACTGTTTTTT
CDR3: CASSQVRGGLEKLFF

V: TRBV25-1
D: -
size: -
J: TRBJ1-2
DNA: TGTGCCAGCACCTCCTTAGGGGGACATTCAGAGGGCTACACCTTC
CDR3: CASTSLGGHSEGYTF

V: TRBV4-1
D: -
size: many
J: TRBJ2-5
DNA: TGCGCCAGCAACCACTGGGGGGTAGGGGAAGAGACCCAGTACTTC
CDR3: CASNHWGVGEETQYF

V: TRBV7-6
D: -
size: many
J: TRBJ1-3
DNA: TGTGCCAGCAGCTTAGCGTTTTCCTTCTCTGGAAACACCATATATTTT
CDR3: CASSLAFSFSGNTIYF

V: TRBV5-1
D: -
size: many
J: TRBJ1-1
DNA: TGCGCCAGCAGTGACGGCCTAGGAGGCACTGAAGCTTTCTTT
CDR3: CASSDGLGGTEAFF

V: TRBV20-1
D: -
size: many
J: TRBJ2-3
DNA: TGCAGTGCCCGCCGGGGGCCAGATACGCAGTATTTT
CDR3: CSARRGPDTQYF

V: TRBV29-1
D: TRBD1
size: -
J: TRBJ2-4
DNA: TGCAGCGTTGAGGGGGACAGGGGAAACATTCAGTACTTC
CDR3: CSVEGDRGNIQYF

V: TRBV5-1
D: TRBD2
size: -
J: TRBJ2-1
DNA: TGCGCCAGCAGCGCCCGGGAGCGGGGGGGCTACAATGAGCAGTTCTTC
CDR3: CASSARERGGYNEQFF

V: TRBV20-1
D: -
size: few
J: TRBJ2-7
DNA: TGCAGTGCTCAGAACCGGGACGGAGCCTACGAGCAGTACTTC
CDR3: CSAQNRDGAYEQYF

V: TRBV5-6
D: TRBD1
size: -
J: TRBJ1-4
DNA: TGTGCCAGCAGCCCAGGGACAGGGACGGATGAAAAACTGTTTTTT
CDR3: CASSPGTGTDEKLFF

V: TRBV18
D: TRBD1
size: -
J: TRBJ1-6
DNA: TGTGCCAGCTCACCACGGACAGGGGAATATAATTCACCCCTCCACTTT
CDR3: CASSPRTGEYNSPLHF

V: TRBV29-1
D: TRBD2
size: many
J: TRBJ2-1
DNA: TGCAGCGTTGAAGGGAGCGGGGGGGTCTACAATGAGCAGTTCTTC
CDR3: CSVEGSGGVYNEQFF

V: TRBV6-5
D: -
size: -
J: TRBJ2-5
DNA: TGTGCCAGCAGTTCGCCAGGGGATGAGACCCAGTACTTC
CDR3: CASSSPGDETQYF

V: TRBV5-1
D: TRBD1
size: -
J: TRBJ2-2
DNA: TGCGCCAGCTGCTTAGGACAGGGGAACACCGGGGAGCTGTTTTTT
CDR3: CASCLGQGNTGELFF

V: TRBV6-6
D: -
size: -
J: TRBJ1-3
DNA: TGTGCCAGCAGTCGTCTTTGGGATTCTGGAAACACCATATATTTT
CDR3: CASSRLWDSGNTIYF

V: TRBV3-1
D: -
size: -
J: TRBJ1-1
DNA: TGTGCCAGCAGCTCAGGGGCAGGCCCTCCTTTCTTT
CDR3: CASSSGAGPPFF

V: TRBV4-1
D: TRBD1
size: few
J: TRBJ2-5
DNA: TGCGCCAGCAGCCGAAGACAGGGGGCAACGGAGACCCAGTACTTC
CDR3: CASSRRQGATETQYF

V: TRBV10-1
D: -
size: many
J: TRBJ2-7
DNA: TGCGCCAGCAGTGATGGGGGAAGCTCCTACGAGCAGTACTTC
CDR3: CASSDGGSSYEQYF

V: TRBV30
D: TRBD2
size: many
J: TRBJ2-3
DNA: TGTGCCTGGGATCTAGCGGGGGGCGGCGTAGATACGCAGTATTTT
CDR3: CAWDLAGGGVDTQYF

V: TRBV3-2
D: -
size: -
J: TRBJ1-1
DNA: TGTGCCAGCAGCCAGGACCTCTTGGGGGCAACTGAAGCTTTCTTT
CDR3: CASSQDLLGATEAFF